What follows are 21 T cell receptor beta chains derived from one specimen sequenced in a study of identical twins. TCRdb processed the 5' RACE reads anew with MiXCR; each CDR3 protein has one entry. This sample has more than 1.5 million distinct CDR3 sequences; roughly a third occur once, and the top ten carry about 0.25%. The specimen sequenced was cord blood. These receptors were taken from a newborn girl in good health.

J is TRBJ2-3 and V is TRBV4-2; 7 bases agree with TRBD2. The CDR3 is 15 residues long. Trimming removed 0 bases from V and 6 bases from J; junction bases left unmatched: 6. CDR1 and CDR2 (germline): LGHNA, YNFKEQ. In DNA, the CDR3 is TGTGCCAGCAGCCAAGACGGCGGGAGTAGTGATACGCAGTATTTT. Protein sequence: CASSQDGGSSDTQYF.

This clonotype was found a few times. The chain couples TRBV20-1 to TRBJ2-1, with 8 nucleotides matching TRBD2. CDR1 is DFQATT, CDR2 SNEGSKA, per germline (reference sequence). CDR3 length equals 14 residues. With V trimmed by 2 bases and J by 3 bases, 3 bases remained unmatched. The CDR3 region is CSARRREDYNEQFF. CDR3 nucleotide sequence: TGCAGTGCTAGAAGGCGGGAGGACTACAATGAGCAGTTCTTC.

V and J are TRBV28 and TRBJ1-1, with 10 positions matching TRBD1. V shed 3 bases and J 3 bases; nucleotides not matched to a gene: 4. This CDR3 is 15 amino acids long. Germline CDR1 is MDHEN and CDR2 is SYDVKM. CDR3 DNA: TGTGCCAGCAGTTTTCTAGGACAGGGGGACACTGAAGCTTTCTTT. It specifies CASSFLGQGDTEAFF.

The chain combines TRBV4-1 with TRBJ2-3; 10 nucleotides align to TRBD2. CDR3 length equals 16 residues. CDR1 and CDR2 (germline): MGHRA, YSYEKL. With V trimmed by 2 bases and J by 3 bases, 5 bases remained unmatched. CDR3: CASSQSFSGRTDTQYF. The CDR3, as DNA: TGCGCCAGCAGCCAATCCTTTAGCGGGAGGACAGATACGCAGTATTTT.

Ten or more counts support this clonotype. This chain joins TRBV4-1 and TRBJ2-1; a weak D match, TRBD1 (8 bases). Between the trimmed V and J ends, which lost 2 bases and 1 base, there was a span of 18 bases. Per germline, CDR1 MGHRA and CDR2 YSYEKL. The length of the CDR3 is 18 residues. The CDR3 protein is CASSQPSRGRGSYNEQFF. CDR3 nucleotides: TGCGCCAGCAGCCAACCTAGCAGGGGGCGGGGGTCCTACAATGAGCAGTTCTTC.

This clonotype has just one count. The CDR3, as DNA: TGTGCCAGCTCACCACGTAGGGAGGTCTATGGCTACACCTTC. This translates into CASSPRREVYGYTF. This sequence joins TRBV18 and TRBJ1-2; no definite D call. The V gene's germline CDR1 is KGHSH and CDR2 LQKENI. CDR3 size: 14 residues. Between the trimmed V and J ends, which lost 1 base and 4 bases, there was a span of 10 bases.

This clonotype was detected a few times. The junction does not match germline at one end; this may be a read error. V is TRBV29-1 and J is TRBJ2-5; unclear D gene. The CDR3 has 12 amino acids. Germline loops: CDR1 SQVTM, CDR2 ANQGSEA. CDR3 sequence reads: CGVVVGQETQYF. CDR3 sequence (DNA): TGCGGCGTTGTAGTGGGGCAAGAGACCCAGTACTTC.

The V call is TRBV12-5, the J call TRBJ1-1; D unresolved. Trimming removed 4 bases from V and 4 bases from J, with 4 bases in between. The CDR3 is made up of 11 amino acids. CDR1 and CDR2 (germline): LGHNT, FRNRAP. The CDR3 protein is CASGSGTEAFF. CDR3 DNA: TGTGCTAGTGGTTCAGGCACTGAAGCTTTCTTT.

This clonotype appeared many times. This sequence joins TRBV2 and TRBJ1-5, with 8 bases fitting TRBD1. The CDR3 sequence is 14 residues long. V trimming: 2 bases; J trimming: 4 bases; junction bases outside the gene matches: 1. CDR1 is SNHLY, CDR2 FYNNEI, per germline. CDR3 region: CASSEQGANQPQHF. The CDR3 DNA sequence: TGTGCCAGCAGTGAACAGGGGGCGAATCAGCCCCAGCATTTT.

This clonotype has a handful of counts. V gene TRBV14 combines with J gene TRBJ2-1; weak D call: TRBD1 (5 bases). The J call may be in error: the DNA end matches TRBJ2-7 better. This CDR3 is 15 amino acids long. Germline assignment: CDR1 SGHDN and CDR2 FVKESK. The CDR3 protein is CASSHGGRVTYEQYF. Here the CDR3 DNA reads TGTGCCAGCAGCCATGGTGGCAGGGTCACCTACGAGCAGTACTTC.

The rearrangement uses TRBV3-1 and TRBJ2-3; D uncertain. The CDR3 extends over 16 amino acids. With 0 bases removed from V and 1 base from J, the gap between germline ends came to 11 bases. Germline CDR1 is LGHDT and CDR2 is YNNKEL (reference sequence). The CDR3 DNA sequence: TGTGCCAGCAGCCAAGAGGGGTTTTGGGGCACAGATACGCAGTATTTT. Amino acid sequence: CASSQEGFWGTDTQYF.

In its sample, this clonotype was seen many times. CDR3 sequence (DNA): TGCAGTGCCGAGGACTCCCCCTATAACAACAATGAGCAGTTCTTC. Its translation is CSAEDSPYNNNEQFF. The chain carries TRBV20-1 and TRBJ2-1; TRBD2 is a possible D gene (5 bases). V lost 6 bases and J lost 5, with 20 bases in between. Germline CDR1 reads DFQATT; CDR2 reads SNEGSKA (reference sequence). The CDR3 has 15 residues.

The CDR3 sequence: CASSPAGVGGNTIYF. The CDR3 DNA follows: TGTGCCAGCAGCCCCGCGGGGGTTGGGGGAAACACCATATATTTT. The gene calls are TRBV28 and TRBJ1-3; D possibly corresponds to TRBD1 (5 bases). The CDR3 is 15 residues long. V was pared by 6 bases and J by 4 bases, with 16 bases between. The germline CDR1 and CDR2 sequences are MDHEN and SYDVKM.

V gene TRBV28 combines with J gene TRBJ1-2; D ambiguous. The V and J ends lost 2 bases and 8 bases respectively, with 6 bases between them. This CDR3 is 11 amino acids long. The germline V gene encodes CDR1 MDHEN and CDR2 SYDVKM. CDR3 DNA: TGTGCCAGCAGTTTAGAGTGGGGCTACACCTTC. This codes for CASSLEWGYTF.

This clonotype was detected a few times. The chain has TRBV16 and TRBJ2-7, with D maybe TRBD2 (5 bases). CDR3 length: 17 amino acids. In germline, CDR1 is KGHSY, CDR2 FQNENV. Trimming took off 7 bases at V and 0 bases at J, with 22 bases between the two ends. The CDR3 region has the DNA TGTGCCAGCACCTCTTCGGGGTCCGACACCTCCTCCTACGAGCAGTACTTC. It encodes CASTSSGSDTSSYEQYF.

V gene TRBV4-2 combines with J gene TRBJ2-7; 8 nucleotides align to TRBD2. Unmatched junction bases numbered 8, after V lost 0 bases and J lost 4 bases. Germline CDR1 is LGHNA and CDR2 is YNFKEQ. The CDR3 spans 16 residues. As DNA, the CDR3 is TGTGCCAGCAGCCAAGATGTTGGCGGGGGGCCATACGAGCAGTACTTC. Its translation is CASSQDVGGGPYEQYF.

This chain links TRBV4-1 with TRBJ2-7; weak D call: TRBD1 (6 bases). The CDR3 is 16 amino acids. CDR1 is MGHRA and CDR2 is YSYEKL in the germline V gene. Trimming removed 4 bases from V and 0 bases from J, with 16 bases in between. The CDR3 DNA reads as TGCGCCAGCAGCCCCTTAGAGGGGGAGTCCTCCTACGAGCAGTACTTC. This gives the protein CASSPLEGESSYEQYF.

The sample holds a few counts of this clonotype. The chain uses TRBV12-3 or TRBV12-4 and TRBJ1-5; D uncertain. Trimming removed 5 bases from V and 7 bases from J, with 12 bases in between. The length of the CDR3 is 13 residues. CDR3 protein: CASSKAVGQPQHF. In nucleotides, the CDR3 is TGTGCCAGCAGTAAGGCGGTGGGACAGCCCCAGCATTTT.

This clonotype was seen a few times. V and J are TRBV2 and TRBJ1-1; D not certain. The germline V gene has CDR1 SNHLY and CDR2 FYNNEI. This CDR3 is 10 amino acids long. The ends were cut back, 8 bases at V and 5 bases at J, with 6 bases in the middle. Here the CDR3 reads CASGRTEAFF. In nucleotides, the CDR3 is TGTGCCAGCGGAAGAACTGAAGCTTTCTTT.

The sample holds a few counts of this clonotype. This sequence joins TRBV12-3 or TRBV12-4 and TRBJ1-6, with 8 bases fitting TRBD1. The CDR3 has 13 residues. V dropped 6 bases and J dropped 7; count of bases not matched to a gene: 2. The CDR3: CASRQGVNSPLHF. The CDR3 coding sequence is TGTGCCAGCAGACAGGGGGTGAATTCACCCCTCCACTTT.

CDR3 amino acids: CASSLVAPLNTEAFF. CDR3 bases: TGCGCCAGCAGCTTGGTTGCGCCGCTGAACACTGAAGCTTTCTTT. The J gene is TRBJ1-1, the V gene TRBV5-1; D call uncertain. CDR1 is SGHRS and CDR2 is YFSETQ in the germline V gene. CDR3 size: 15 residues. Trimming pared 0 bases from V and 0 bases from J, leaving 9 bases between.